This T cell receptor (beta chain) was recovered during a study of cytomegalovirus exposure and HLA in healthy donors. A multiplex PCR was run with 60 Vbeta primers and 13 Jbeta primers. The repertoire was sequenced with immunoSEQ multiplex PCR; TCRdb's copy has only in-frame clones and lacks some. The repertoire holds 100,000 to 150,000 clones, with approximately 67% as singletons. On this clone itself: Its specificity is unknown.

Study results and caveats: Roughly uniform depth of sequencing across donors was assumed in presence/absence analyses. Association with HLA alleles at 0.05 false discovery rate was found for 15,000 or so TCR beta sequences in a later analysis. In a later analysis, TCR beta V- and J-gene trimming was associated with a missense DCLRE1C variant.

The CDR3 has 18 residues. V lost 5 bases, J lost 3 bases, and 23 bases lay in between. Germline CDR1 SNHLY, CDR2 FYNNEI. Sequenced material: PBMCs. The TCR comes from a man younger than 35 in good health and CMV-seronegative. V usage is TRBV2 and J usage is TRBJ2-4; D possibly corresponds to TRBD2 (6 bases). CDR3 loop: CASSSRSGVGLGKNIQYF. In nucleotides, the CDR3 is TGTGCCAGCAGTTCACGGTCGGGGGTAGGTTTAGGCAAAAACATTCAGTACTTC. The variable domain in full, with the rest retrieved from reference TRBV2 and TRBJ2-4, is EPEVTQTPSHQVTQMGQEVILRCVPISNHLYFYWYRQILGQKVEFLVSFYNNEISEKSEIFDDQFSVERPDGSNFTLKIRSTKLEDSAMYFCASSSRSGVGLGKNIQYFGAGTRLSVL.